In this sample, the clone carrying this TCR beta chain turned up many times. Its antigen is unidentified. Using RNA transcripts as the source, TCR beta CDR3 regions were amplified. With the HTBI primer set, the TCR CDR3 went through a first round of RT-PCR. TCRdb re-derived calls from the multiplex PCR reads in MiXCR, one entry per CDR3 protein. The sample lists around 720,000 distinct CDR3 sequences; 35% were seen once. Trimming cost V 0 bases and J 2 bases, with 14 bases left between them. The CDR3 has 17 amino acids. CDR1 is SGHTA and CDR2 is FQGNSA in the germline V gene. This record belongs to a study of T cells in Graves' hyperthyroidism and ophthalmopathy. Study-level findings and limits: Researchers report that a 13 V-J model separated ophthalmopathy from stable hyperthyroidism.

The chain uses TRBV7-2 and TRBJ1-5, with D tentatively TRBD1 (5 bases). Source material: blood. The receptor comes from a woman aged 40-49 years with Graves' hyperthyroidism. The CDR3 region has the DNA TGTGCCAGCAGCTTAGCGGTGGGGCACAGTGGCAATCAGCCCCAGCATTTT. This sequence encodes CASSLAVGHSGNQPQHF. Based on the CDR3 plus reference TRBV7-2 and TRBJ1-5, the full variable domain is GAGVSQSPSNKVTEKGKDVELRCDPISGHTALYWYRQSLGQGLEFLIYFQGNSAPDKSGLPSDRFSAERTGGSVSTLTIQRTQQEDSAVYLCASSLAVGHSGNQPQHFGDGTRLSIL.